The rows below give T cell receptor beta chains drawn from one sample of a study of radiation and T cells in renal cell carcinoma. TCRdb keeps only in-frame clones here, not all; method: immunoSEQ multiplex PCR. The data show 100,000 to 150,000 clones, 65% to 85% seen once. The starting material was blood, obtained from a patient whose treatment included radiotherapy and nephrectomy. These TCRs come from a man aged 50-59 years with renal cell carcinoma. Each CDR3 is given with its conserved first and last residue. A D gene is named only where the DNA matches it firmly. Some rows have no size entry. The others give once, few or many, or a class for an expanded clone.

>TRBV2|.|.|TRBJ2-3
TGTGCCAGCAGTGCTCCAGGGGGGACAGATACGCAGTATTTT
CASSAPGGTDTQYF
>TRBV19|few|TRBD2|TRBJ2-5
TGTGCCAGTAGTCGGACTAGCGGGAGCGGGCATGAGACCCAGTACTTC
CASSRTSGSGHETQYF
>TRBV21-1|few|.|TRBJ1-5
TGTGCCAGCAGCAAAGACGAGTACAGGGGCAATCAGCCCCAGCATTTT
CASSKDEYRGNQPQHF
>TRBV19|once|.|TRBJ2-7
TGTGCCAGTAATTATCGACATTCCTCAAACTACGAGCAGTACTTC
CASNYRHSSNYEQYF
>TRBV7-9|few|.|TRBJ1-1
TGTGCCAGCAGCTTAGACAGCACTGAAGCTTTCTTT
CASSLDSTEAFF
>TRBV5-1|.|TRBD1|TRBJ1-2
TGCGCCAGCAGCTTGCCCGGACAGGGGAACTATGGCTACACCTTC
CASSLPGQGNYGYTF
>TRBV9|.|TRBD1|TRBJ2-3
TGTGCCAGCAGCGTTACCGGGACAGGGTCTCCAGATACGCAGTATTTT
CASSVTGTGSPDTQYF
>TRBV7-6|few|.|TRBJ1-3
TGTGCCAGCAGCTTAGATGGGGGTTCTGGAAACACCATATATTTT
CASSLDGGSGNTIYF
>TRBV16|.|.|TRBJ1-2
TGTGCCAGCAGCCAATTTACCTACTATGGCTACACCTTC
CASSQFTYYGYTF
>TRBV7-7|.|TRBD2|TRBJ2-5
TGTGCTAGCAGCCCGGGACTAGCGGGAGTAGAGACCCAGTACTTC
CASSPGLAGVETQYF
>TRBV28|.|.|TRBJ2-1
TGTGCCAGCAGTGACCGAAGCGGAGGGGGATACAATGAGCAGTTCTTC
CASSDRSGGGYNEQFF
>TRBV2|.|.|TRBJ2-1
TGTGCCAGCAGTGAAAAACAGGTCTACAATGAGCAGTTCTTC
CASSEKQVYNEQFF
>TRBV10-1|.|.|TRBJ2-7
TGCGCCAGCAGTGAGTTGGGAACGGGAGTCACCGGGGGCGGCGAGCAGTACTTC
CASSELGTGVTGGGEQYF
>TRBV6-5|.|.|TRBJ2-5
TGTGCCAGCAGCCAGACAGTCCCCGAGACCCAGTACTTC
CASSQTVPETQYF
>TRBV25-1|.|.|TRBJ2-7
TGTGCCAGCAGTGAATTTAAGAGTACCTACGAGCAGTACTTC
CASSEFKSTYEQYF
>TRBV5-4|.|TRBD2|TRBJ2-1
TGTGCCAGCAGCTCTGTGGGGGGGTCATCCTACAATGAGCAGTTCTTC
CASSSVGGSSYNEQFF
>TRBV27|.|.|TRBJ1-2
TGTGCCAGCAGTTCCTCCCAGGGAAGTGGCTACACCTTC
CASSSSQGSGYTF
>TRBV6-4|.|.|TRBJ2-2
TGTGCCAGCAGTGACTGGGGAAAGCGTGGAACCGGGGAGCTGTTTTTT
CASSDWGKRGTGELFF
>TRBV4-1|once|TRBD1|TRBJ1-4
TGCGCCAGCAGCCCTGGACAGGGGAAGAATGAAAAACTGTTTTTT
CASSPGQGKNEKLFF
>TRBV5-1|once|.|TRBJ2-6
TGCGCCAGCAGCTTAAATTCGGGCTCTGGGGCCAACGTCCTGACTTTC
CASSLNSGSGANVLTF
>TRBV9|few|TRBD2|TRBJ2-1
TGTGCCAGCAGCGCACCCCCATTGGGCGGGAGCTCCTACAATGAGCAGTTCTTC
CASSAPPLGGSSYNEQFF
>TRBV5-1|.|.|TRBJ2-2
TGCGCCAGTCGGAACTCCTCCTACAGGGCCGGGGAGCTGTTTTTT
CASRNSSYRAGELFF
>TRBV2|.|TRBD1|TRBJ1-2
TGTGCCAGCAGCCCCCGGACAGGAACTAACTATGGCTACACCTTC
CASSPRTGTNYGYTF
>TRBV5-3|.|TRBD1|TRBJ2-5
TGTGCCAGAAACTCCCTAGGGGGCCCGGAGACCCAGTACTTC
CARNSLGGPETQYF
>TRBV4-3|once|.|TRBJ2-1
TGCGCCAGCAGCCAAGAAGTTTGGGGTAATCATGAGCAGTTCTTC
CASSQEVWGNHEQFF
>TRBV5-1|.|TRBD2|TRBJ2-3
TGCGCCAGCCTAGCGGGACCGTACACAGATACGCAGTATTTT
CASLAGPYTDTQYF
>TRBV4-2|.|.|TRBJ2-4
.
CASSQVWERDGENIQYF